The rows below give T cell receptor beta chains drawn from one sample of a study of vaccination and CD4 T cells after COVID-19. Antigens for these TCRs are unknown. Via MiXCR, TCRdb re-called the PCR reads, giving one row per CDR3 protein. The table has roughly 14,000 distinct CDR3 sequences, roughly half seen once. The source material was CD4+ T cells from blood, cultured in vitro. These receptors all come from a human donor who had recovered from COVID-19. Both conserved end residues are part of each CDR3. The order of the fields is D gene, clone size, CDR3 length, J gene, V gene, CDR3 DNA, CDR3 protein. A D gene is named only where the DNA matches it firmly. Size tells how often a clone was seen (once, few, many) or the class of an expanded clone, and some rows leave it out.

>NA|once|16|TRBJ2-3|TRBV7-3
TGTGCCAGCAGCCAGGGGGCTAGCGGGGGCACAGATACGCAGTATTTT
CASSQGASGGTDTQYF
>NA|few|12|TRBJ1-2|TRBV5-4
TGTGCCAGCAGCTTGGATATCTATGGCTACACCTTC
CASSLDIYGYTF
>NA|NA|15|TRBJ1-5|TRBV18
TGTGCCAGCTCTCTCTTCCAGGGAGCTAATCAGCCCCAGCATTTT
CASSLFQGANQPQHF
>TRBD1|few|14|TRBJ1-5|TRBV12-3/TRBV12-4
TGTGCCAGCACACGACAGGGTAGCAATCAGCCCCAGCATTTT
CASTRQGSNQPQHF
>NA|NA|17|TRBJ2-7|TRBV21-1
TGTGCCAGCAGCAAAGCTCCTCTACTAGCGGGAGTTGTAGAGCAGTACTTC
CASSKAPLLAGVVEQYF
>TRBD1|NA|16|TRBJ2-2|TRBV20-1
TGCAGTGCCAAGCTCGGGGACAGGGTGTACACCGGGGAGCTGTTTTTT
CSAKLGDRVYTGELFF
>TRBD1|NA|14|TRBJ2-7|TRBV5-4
TGTGCCAGCAGCACCGGGACAGGGGTAGGCGAGCAGTACTTC
CASSTGTGVGEQYF
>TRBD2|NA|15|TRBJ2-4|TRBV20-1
TGCAGTGCTAGATTGGCGAGCGGGGCGAAAAACATTCAGTACTTC
CSARLASGAKNIQYF
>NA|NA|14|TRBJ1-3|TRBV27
TGTGCCAGCAGTTTAGGGCGGCCTGGAAACACCATATATTTT
CASSLGRPGNTIYF
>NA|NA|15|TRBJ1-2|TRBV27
TGTGCCAGCAGTTTATCCGGGGAAGGGTACTATGGCTACACCTTC
CASSLSGEGYYGYTF
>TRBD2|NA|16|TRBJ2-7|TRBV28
TGTGCCAGCAGTTCAGGGACTAGCGGGATTTTTTACGAGCAGTACTTC
CASSSGTSGIFYEQYF
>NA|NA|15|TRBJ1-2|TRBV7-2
TGTGCCAGCAGCCCACAGGGTCCCTCCACCTATGGCTACACCTTC
CASSPQGPSTYGYTF
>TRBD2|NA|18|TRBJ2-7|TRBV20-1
TGCAGTGCTAGAGGACAGGGAGGGCTAGCGGGAGACCTGGGCGAGCAGTACTTC
CSARGQGGLAGDLGEQYF
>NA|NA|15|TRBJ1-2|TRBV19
TGTGCCAGTAGTGTTCTCCCTGCCAGGGTCGATGGCTACACCTTC
CASSVLPARVDGYTF
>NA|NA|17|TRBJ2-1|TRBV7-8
TGTGCCAGCAGCTTAGTGGTGAGCAGGAGCTCCTACAATGAGCAGTTCTTC
CASSLVVSRSSYNEQFF
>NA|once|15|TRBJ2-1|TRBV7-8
TGTGCCAACAGCCTGAACCTACAGGGGGGGGTTGAGCAGTTCTTC
CANSLNLQGGVEQFF
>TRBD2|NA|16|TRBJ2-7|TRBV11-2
TGTGCCAGCAGCTTAGGACCTAGCGGAGGCGGGTCCGAGCAGTACTTC
CASSLGPSGGGSEQYF
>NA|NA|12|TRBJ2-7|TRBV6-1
TGTGCCAGCAAAAGATCCTCCCACGAGCAGTACTTC
CASKRSSHEQYF
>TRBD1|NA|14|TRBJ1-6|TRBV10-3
TGTGCCATCACCGGGACAGGGGATAATTCACCCCTCCACTTT
CAITGTGDNSPLHF
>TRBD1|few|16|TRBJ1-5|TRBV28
TGTGCCAGCAGTTTACGTAGACAGGGTCTTGGAAAGCCCCAGCATTTT
CASSLRRQGLGKPQHF
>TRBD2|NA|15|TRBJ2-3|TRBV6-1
TGTGCCAGCAGTACGGGACTAGCGATCACAGATACGCAGTATTTT
CASSTGLAITDTQYF
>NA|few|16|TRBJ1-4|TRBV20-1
TGCAGTGCTAGAGATAGAGAGGGACCCCATCGCGAAAAACTGTTTTTT
CSARDREGPHREKLFF
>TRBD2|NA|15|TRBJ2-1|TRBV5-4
TGTGCCAGCAGCTTGTCCAGCGGGAGAGCCTATGAGCAGTTCTTC
CASSLSSGRAYEQFF
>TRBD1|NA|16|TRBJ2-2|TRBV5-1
TGCGCCAGCAGCTTGGGAGACAGGGCAGGTTCCGGGGAGCTGTTTTTT
CASSLGDRAGSGELFF
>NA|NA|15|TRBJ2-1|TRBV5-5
TGTGCCAGCAGAACCCACGAGAGCTCCTACAATGAGCAGTTCTTC
CASRTHESSYNEQFF
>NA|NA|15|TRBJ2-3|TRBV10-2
TGCGCCAGCCGTCCCCCTGGTAGCCGCGCGGATACGCAGTATTTT
CASRPPGSRADTQYF
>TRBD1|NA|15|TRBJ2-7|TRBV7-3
TGTGCCAGCAGCTTCATGGGGACAGGGGGTTCCGAGCAGTACTTC
CASSFMGTGGSEQYF
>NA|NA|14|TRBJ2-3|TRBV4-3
TGCGCCAGCAGCCTTTGGGCCGGCCCAGATACGCAGTATTTT
CASSLWAGPDTQYF
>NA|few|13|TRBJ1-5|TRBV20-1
TGCAGTGCTAGAGAAGGCACACATCAGCCCCAGCATTTT
CSAREGTHQPQHF
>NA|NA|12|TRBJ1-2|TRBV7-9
TGTGCCAGCAGCCCATCCGAGGGCGGCTACACCTTC
CASSPSEGGYTF
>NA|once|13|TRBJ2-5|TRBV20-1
TGCAGTGCTAGAGGGGAATCGTGGGAGACCCAGTACTTC
CSARGESWETQYF
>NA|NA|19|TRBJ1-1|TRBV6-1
TGTGCCAGCAGAGAACGGAGGCGGTTCGGTAGGGCTCTAAACACTGAAGCTTTCTTT
CASRERRRFGRALNTEAFF
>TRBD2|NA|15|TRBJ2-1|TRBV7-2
TGTGCCAGCAGCCTCGCTAGCGGGAGCCACAATGAGCAGTTCTTC
CASSLASGSHNEQFF
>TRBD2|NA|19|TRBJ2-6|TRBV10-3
TGTGCCACCCGGGGCCTCCTAGCGGGAGTAGGCTCTGGGGCCAACGTCCTGACTTTC
CATRGLLAGVGSGANVLTF
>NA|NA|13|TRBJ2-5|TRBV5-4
TGTGCCAGCAGCCCTGACTTGCGAGAGACCCAGTACTTC
CASSPDLRETQYF
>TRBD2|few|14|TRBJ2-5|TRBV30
TGTGCCTGGAGTATAGCGGGAGGCGCCGAGACCCAGTACTTC
CAWSIAGGAETQYF
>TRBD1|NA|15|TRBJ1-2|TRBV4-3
TGCGCCAGCAGCCAAGATCTGGGGACAGGGGTAGGCTACACCTTC
CASSQDLGTGVGYTF
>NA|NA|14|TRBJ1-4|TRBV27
TGTGCCAGCAGTTTGGGAGGGGGTAATGAAAAACTGTTTTTT
CASSLGGGNEKLFF
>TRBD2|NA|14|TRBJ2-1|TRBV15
TGTGCCACCCAAAGAGGACTAGCGTCCAATGAGCAGTTCTTC
CATQRGLASNEQFF
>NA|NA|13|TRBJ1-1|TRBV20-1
TGCAGTGCTAGAGAGGGGGGGGTGACTGAAGCTTTCTTT
CSAREGGVTEAFF
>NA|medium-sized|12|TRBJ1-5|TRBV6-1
TGTGCCAGCAGTGAAGCCAATCAGCCCCAGCATTTT
CASSEANQPQHF
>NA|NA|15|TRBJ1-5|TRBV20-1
TGCAGTGCTAGAGATCCGGGGGGGGGCAATCAGCCCCAGCATTTT
CSARDPGGGNQPQHF
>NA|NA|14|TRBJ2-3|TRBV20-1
TGCAGTGCCCCGGAGGCCGGTGGGGCAGATACGCAGTATTTT
CSAPEAGGADTQYF
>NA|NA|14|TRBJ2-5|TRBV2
TGTGCCAGCAGTGGTCCGGGGCCCCAAGAGACCCAGTACTTC
CASSGPGPQETQYF
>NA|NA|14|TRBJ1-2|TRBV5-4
TGTGCCAGCAGCTTGCCCACCGGAGGAGAGGGCTACACCTTC
CASSLPTGGEGYTF
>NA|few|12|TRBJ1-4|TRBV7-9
TGTGCCAGCAGCTTAGGAGAACAAAAACTGTTTTTT
CASSLGEQKLFF
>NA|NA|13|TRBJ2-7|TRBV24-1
TGTGCCACCAGCGGGCAGGGTACGCGGGAGCAGTACTTC
CATSGQGTREQYF
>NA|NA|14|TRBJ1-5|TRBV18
TGTGCCAGCTCACCGGGCCAGGCAAATCAGCCCCAGCATTTT
CASSPGQANQPQHF
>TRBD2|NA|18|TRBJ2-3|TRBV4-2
TGTGCCAGCAGCCAAGAACAAGGGCTAGCGGGCCACACAGATACGCAGTATTTT
CASSQEQGLAGHTDTQYF
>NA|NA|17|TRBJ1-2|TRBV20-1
TGCAGTGCTAGAGATCAAACGGCCTCCACCTTAGGCGTCGCGAGGACCTTC
CSARDQTASTLGVARTF
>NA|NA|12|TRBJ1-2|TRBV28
TGTGCCAGCGGACGACCAGGGGTAGGCTACACCTTC
CASGRPGVGYTF
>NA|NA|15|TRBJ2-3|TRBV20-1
TGCAGTGCTAGACACGCGGTCCTCGGAGTGGATACGCAGTATTTT
CSARHAVLGVDTQYF
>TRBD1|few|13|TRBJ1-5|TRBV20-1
TGCAGTGCGGGAACAGGGGGCTATCAGCCCCAGCATTTT
CSAGTGGYQPQHF
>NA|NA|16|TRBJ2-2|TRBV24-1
TGTGCCACCAGTGATTCTCTCCGGGGAAGAGCCGGGGAGCTGTTTTTT
CATSDSLRGRAGELFF
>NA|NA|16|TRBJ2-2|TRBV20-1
TGCAGTGCTACATACCCGACAGTTTCGAACACCGGGGAGCTGTTTTTT
CSATYPTVSNTGELFF
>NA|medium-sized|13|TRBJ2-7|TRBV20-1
TGCAGTGCTAGGGGATTAAGGGCCCCCGAGCAGTACTTC
CSARGLRAPEQYF
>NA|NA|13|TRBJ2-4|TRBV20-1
TGCAGTGCTAGAGACGGGGAAAGGAACATTCAGTACTTC
CSARDGERNIQYF